The TCR beta chain under discussion was sequenced for a study of cytomegalovirus exposure and HLA in healthy donors. The donors gave bone marrow, and they were healthy. With 60 Vbeta and 13 Jbeta primers, the PCR was carried out. Produced via immunoSEQ multiplex PCR; TCRdb's table is partial and in-frame only. The data contain about 180,000 clones, 80% of them singletons. The CDR3 extends over 14 amino acids. The trim removed 3 bases at V and 2 bases at J, leaving 2 bases unmatched. Germline lookup yields CDR1 LNHDA and CDR2 SQIVND (reference sequence). Sample: PBMCs. The source of this sequence is a man aged 30-40 years in good health and CMV-seronegative. The genes are TRBV19 and TRBJ2-7; 9 bases are a match to TRBD1. For the CDR3, the DNA is TGTGCCAGTAGTATCGGGACAGGGCCCTACGAGCAGTACTTC. Its translation: CASSIGTGPYEQYF.